This TCR beta chain was identified during a study of blood T cells in healthy people across ages. A second about 6 to 12 cycle PCR used barcoded and J-beta primers. TCRdb fed the 5' RACE reads into MiXCR, producing one record per CDR3 protein. Counted here are hundreds of thousands of distinct CDR3 sequences, more than 20% occurring once; the ten biggest clones make up 9.4%. Trimming removed 3 bases from V and 0 bases from J, with 15 bases in between. The germline V gene encodes CDR1 ENHRY and CDR2 SYGVKD. This CDR3 region has 18 residues. These data are also associated with another study on T cells of mothers and their children. That publication notes: TCR recombination output is shaped by thymic selection similarly in related and unrelated pairs.

The sequenced sample consisted of blood. This chain uses TRBV10-3 with TRBJ2-6, with D perhaps TRBD1 or TRBD2 (5 bases each). The TCR comes from a boy aged 5-17 years in good health. The CDR3 here is CAISETWGSDSGANVLTF. CDR3 DNA sequence: TGTGCCATCAGTGAAACCTGGGGGTCCGACTCTGGGGCCAACGTCCTGACTTTC.